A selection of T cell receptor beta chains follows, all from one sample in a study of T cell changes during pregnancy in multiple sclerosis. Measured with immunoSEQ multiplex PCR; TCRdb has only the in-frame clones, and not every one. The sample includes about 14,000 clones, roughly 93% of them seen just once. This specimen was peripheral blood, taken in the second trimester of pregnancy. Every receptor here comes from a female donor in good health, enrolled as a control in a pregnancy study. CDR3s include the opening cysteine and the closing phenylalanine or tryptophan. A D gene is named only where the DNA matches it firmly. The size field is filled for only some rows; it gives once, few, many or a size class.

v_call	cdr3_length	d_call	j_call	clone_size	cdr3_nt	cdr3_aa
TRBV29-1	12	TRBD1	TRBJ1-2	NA	TGCAGCGCTGGACAGGGCAACTATGGCTACACCTTC	CSAGQGNYGYTF
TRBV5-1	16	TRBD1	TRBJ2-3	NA	TGCGCCAGCAGCAACACCGGGACAGGGGGAACAGATACGCAGTATTTT	CASSNTGTGGTDTQYF
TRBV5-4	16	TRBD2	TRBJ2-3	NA	TGTGCCAGCAGCTTTCCTGGTAGCGGGGGAGGGGATACGCAGTATTTT	CASSFPGSGGGDTQYF
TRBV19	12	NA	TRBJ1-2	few	TGTGCCAGTGAACGCGGCAACTATGGCTACACCTTC	CASERGNYGYTF
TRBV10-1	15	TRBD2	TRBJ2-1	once	TGCGCCAGCAGTACCCCTAGCGGGAGGGCCCATGAGCAGTTCTTC	CASSTPSGRAHEQFF
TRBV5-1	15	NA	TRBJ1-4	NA	TGCGCCAGCAGCTTGTACGCAGGGTCTAATGAAAAACTGTTTTTT	CASSLYAGSNEKLFF
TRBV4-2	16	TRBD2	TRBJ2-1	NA	TGTGCCAGCAGCCTTCAAACTAGCGGGAGTAGCAATGAGCAGTTCTTC	CASSLQTSGSSNEQFF
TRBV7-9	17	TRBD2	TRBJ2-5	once	TGTGCCAGCAGCTTGGGACTAGCGGGAGGGCCCTCCGAGACCCAGTACTTC	CASSLGLAGGPSETQYF
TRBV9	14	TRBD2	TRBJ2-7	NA	TGTGCCAGCAGCCCATACGGGGGGGACTACGAGCAGTACTTC	CASSPYGGDYEQYF
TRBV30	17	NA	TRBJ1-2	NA	TGTGCCTGGAGTGTAAACAGGGCGGCGACTGTCGATGGGGGCTACACCTTC	CAWSVNRAATVDGGYTF
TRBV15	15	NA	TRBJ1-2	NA	TGTGCCACCAGCAGAGTAGGGCAGGGGAACTATGGCTACACCTTC	CATSRVGQGNYGYTF
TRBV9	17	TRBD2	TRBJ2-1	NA	TGTGCCAGCAGCCCTACAATGACTAGCGGGAGTCTCGGTGAGCAGTTCTTC	CASSPTMTSGSLGEQFF
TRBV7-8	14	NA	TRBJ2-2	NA	TGTGCCACCCCTCCGGGGGAGAGCACCGGGGAGCTGTTTTTT	CATPPGESTGELFF
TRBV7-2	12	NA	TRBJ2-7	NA	TGTGCCAGCAGCTTAGACATCTACGAGCAGTACTTC	CASSLDIYEQYF
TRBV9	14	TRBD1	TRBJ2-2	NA	TGTGCCAGCAGCGCCCTGGGACAGCCCGGGGAGCTGTTTTTT	CASSALGQPGELFF
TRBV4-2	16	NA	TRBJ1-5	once	TGTGCCAGCAGCCAAGATAGCGGAGCTAGCAATCAGCCCCAGCATTTT	CASSQDSGASNQPQHF
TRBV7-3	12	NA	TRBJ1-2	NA	TGTGCCAGCACCTCTGGGGGCGATGGCTACACCTTC	CASTSGGDGYTF
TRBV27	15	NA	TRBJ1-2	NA	TGTGCCAGCAGTTACTCCAGGGACTCCTTGTATGGCTACACCTTC	CASSYSRDSLYGYTF
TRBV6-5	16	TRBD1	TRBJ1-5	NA	TGTGCCAGCAGTTCGACCTGGACAGGGAGCTATAGGCCCCAGCATTTT	CASSSTWTGSYRPQHF
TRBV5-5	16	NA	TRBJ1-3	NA	TGTGCCAGCAGCTTCGGCGGACAGATCTCTGGAAACACCATATATTTT	CASSFGGQISGNTIYF
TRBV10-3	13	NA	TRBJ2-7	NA	TGTGCCATCAGTGAGTCACCCACTACGAGGCAGTACTTC	CAISESPTTRQYF
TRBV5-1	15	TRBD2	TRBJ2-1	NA	TGCGCCAGCAGCCCCGGGACTAGCGGGAGAGATGAGCAGTTCTTC	CASSPGTSGRDEQFF
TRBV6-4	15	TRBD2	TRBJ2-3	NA	TGTGCCAGCAGTGACTCTGCGGGGGGGCCAGATACGCAGTATTTT	CASSDSAGGPDTQYF
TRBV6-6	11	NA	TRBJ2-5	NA	TGTGCCACCACGGCGGTTGGGACCCAGTACTTC	CATTAVGTQYF
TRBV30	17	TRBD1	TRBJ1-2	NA	TGTGCCTGGAGTCTCATAGGCACAGGGGCCACTGACTATGGCTACACCTTC	CAWSLIGTGATDYGYTF
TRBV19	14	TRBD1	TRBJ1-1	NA	TGTGCCAGTAGTAAGGACAGGGTGAACACTGAAGCTTTCTTT	CASSKDRVNTEAFF